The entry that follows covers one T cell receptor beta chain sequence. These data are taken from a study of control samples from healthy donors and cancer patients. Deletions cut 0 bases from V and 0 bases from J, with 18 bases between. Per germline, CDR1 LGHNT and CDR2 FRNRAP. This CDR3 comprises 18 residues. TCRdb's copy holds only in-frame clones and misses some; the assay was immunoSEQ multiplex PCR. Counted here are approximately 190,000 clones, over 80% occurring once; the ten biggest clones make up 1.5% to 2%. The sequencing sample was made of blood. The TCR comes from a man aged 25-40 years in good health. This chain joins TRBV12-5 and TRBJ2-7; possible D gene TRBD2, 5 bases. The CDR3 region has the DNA TGTGCTAGTGGTTTGGTCGAGAGCGGCAGGCTGAGCTCCTACGAGCAGTACTTC. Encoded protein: CASGLVESGRLSSYEQYF.